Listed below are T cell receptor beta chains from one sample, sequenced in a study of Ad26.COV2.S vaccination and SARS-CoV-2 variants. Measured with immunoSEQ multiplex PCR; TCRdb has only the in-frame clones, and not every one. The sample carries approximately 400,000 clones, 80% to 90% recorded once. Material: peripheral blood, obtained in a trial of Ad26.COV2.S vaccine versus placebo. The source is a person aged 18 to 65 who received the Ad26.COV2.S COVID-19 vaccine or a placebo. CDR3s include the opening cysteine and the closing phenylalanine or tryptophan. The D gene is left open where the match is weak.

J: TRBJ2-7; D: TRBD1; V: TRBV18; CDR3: CASSSSGQANYEQYF
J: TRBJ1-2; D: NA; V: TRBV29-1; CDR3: CSVAPGLANYGYTF
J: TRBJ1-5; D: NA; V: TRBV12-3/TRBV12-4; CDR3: CASSFKYDQPQHF
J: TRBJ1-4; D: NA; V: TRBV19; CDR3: CASTPVGGQRATNEKLFF
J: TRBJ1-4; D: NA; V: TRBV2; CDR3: CASSDLAGEKLFF
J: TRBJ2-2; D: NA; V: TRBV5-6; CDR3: CASSLVVGAIDGELFF
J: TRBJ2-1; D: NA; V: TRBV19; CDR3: CASTGSGLLNEQFF
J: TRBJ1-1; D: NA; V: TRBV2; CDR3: CASSEQRLMNTEAFF
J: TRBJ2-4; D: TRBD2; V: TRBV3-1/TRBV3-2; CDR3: CASSPGLAVAKNIQYF
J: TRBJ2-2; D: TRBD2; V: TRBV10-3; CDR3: CAISELGLAGGLPDFTGELFF